The table lists the clone carrying this TCR beta chain with many counts. This sample was taken from a study of identical twins. A universal primer site was created by template switching, with the cDNA bearing unique molecular identifiers. TCRdb recomputed calls from the 5' RACE reads with MiXCR, one row per CDR3 protein. The sample shows some 1,600,000 distinct CDR3 sequences, under 35% of them seen only once. Trimming at V came to 5 bases and at J to 1 base, leaving 4 bases not matched to a gene. CDR3 length equals 14 residues. This clonotype was obtained from a newborn girl in good health. The source material was cord blood. The V and J genes are TRBV12-3 or TRBV12-4 and TRBJ1-1, with 7 bases aligning to TRBD1. DNA of the CDR3: TGTGCCAGCAGTCTCTACAGGGGGAACACTGAAGCTTTCTTT. This sequence encodes CASSLYRGNTEAFF.